Listed here is a single T cell receptor beta chain. CDR3 length: 14 residues. Trimming took off 4 bases at V and 10 bases at J, with 17 bases between the two ends. Germline V CDR1 and CDR2: MDHEN, SYDVKM. In each case, RNA was isolated and then reverse transcribed into cDNA as the sequencing template. Clones were read by immunoSEQ multiplex PCR, and TCRdb kept only the in-frame ones, dropping some. The table has some 180,000 clones, 50% to 65% seen once; the top ten hold 11%. The sample is drawn from a study of CD8+ T cells in alopecia areata. Regarding treatment: oral pan-JAK inhibitor, 5-10 mg twice daily.

The TCR comes from a human donor with alopecia areata. The chain links TRBV28 to TRBJ2-1; D is perhaps TRBD2 (5 bases). Specimen: CD8+ T cells sorted from blood, collected at week 24, from a patient treated with tofacitinib. CDR3 DNA: TGTGCCAGCAGTTCCGACCTACTAGTGGAGGAGCAGTTCTTC. The encoded protein is CASSSDLLVEEQFF.